This T cell receptor beta chain was observed in a study of regulatory T cells in long-lasting Graves disease. Findings and caveats of the study: Shared public clonotypes totalled fewer than 3,000 in persistent patients, compared with some 920 in new patients.

HTBI primers from iRepertoire and Arm-PCR of CDR3 regions yielded the TCR beta libraries. TCRdb reanalysed the multiplex PCR reads using MiXCR and keeps one entry per CDR3 protein. Of about 430,000 distinct CDR3 sequences listed, 15% are singletons. Noted time point: newly diagnosed GD, antithyroid drugs for less than 3 months. PBMC RNA was the source of the TCR library. Patients hailed from an endocrinology department in Xi'an, China. The CDR3 totals 17 residues. Trimming shortened V by 4 bases and J by 0 bases, and 19 bases separated the two germline ends. The germline CDR1 and CDR2 sequences are MNHEY and SVGAGI. This clonotype has a count of ten or more. The antigen remains undetermined. The sample was also linked to a second study, of T cells in Graves' hyperthyroidism and ophthalmopathy.

This rearrangement joins TRBV6-5 to TRBJ2-7; D possibly matches TRBD1 or TRBD2 (5 bases each). This TCR came from a woman in her thirties or forties with Graves disease. The sequencing used peripheral blood mononuclear cells (PBMCs), collected at new diagnosis, from a patient treated with antithyroid drugs. The CDR3 nucleotides are TGTGCCAGCAGTTTTTCCGGGGCTAGCCAGTCCTCCTACGAGCAGTACTTC. Translated, it gives CASSFSGASQSSYEQYF.